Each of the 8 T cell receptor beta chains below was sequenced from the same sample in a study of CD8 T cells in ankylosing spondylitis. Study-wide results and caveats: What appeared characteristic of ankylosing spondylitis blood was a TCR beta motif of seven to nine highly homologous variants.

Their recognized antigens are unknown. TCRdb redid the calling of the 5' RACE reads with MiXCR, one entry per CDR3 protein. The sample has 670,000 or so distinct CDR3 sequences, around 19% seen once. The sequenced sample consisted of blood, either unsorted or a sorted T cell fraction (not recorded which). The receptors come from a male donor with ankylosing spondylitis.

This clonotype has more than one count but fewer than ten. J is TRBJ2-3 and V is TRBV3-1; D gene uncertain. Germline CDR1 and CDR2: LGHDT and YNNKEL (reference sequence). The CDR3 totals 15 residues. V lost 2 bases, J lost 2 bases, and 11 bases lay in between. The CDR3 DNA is TGTGCCAGCAGCCAATTTGGAACTGCCACAGATACGCAGTATTTT. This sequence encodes CASSQFGTATDTQYF.

The CDR3 region has the DNA TGTGCCAGCAGTTGGGGGGTCGGGGAGCTGTTTTTT. As protein: CASSWGVGELFF. The chain links TRBV12-3 or TRBV12-4 to TRBJ2-2; tentative D call: TRBD2 (6 bases). Trimming removed 4 bases at V and 7 bases at J, with 7 bases between. CDR3 length equals 12 residues.

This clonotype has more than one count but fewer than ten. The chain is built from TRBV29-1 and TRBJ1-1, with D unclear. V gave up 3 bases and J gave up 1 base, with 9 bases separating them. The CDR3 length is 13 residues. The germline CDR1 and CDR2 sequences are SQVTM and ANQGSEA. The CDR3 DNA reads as TGCAGCGTTGAGGTTTGGGCGAACACTGAAGCTTTCTTT. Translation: CSVEVWANTEAFF.

The CDR3 DNA reads as TGTGCCAGCAGCGGGAATACCGGGACGTGGAATGAAAAACTGTTTTTT. This encodes CASSGNTGTWNEKLFF. The chain recombines TRBV12-3 or TRBV12-4 with TRBJ1-4, with D possibly being TRBD1 (5 bases). V lost 6 bases and J lost 5, with 19 bases in between. The length of the CDR3 is 16 residues.

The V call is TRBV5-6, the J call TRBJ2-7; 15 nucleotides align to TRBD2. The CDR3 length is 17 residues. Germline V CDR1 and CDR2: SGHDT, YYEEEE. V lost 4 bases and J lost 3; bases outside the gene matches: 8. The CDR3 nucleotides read TGTGCCAGCAGCCCGGGACTAGCGGGGGGTATGAACTACGAGCAGTACTTC. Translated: CASSPGLAGGMNYEQYF.

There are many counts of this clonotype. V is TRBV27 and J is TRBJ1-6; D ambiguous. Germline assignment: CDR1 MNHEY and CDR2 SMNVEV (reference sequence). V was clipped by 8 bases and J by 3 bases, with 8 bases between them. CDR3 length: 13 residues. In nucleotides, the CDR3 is TGTGCCAGCGGACGATTCTATAATTCACCCCTCCACTTT. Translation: CASGRFYNSPLHF.

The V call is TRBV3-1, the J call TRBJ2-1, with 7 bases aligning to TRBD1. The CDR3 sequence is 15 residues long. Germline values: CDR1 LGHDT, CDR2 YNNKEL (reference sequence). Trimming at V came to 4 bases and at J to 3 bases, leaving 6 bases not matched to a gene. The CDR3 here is CASSRNRDSYNEQFF. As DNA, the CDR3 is TGTGCCAGCAGCCGAAACCGGGACAGCTACAATGAGCAGTTCTTC.

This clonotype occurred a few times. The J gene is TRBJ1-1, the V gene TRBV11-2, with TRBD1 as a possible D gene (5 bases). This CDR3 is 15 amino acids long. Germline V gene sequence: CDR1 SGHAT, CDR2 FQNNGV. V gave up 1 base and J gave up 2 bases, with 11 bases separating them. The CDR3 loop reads CASSLGEGFNTEAFF. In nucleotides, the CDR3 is TGTGCCAGCAGCTTAGGGGAGGGGTTTAACACTGAAGCTTTCTTT.